A single sample is the source of the 18 T cell receptor beta chains below, sequenced in a study of cytomegalovirus exposure and HLA in healthy donors. PCR involved 60 Vbeta and 13 Jbeta primers. The table came from immunoSEQ multiplex PCR; TCRdb's copy has only in-frame clones and leaves some out. The table lists roughly 99,000 clones, 70% to 80% of them singletons. Sequencing input: PBMCs. Receptor source: a man younger than 35 in good health and CMV-seronegative.

CDR3 nucleotides: TGCGCCAGCAGAGATTCCCGGGGAAACTACGAGCAGTACTTC. This sequence encodes CASRDSRGNYEQYF. The chain links TRBV5-1 to TRBJ2-7; D might be TRBD2 (5 bases). The CDR3 is 14 residues long. Looked up from germline, CDR1 is SGHRS and CDR2 is YFSETQ. Trimming took 5 bases from V and 3 from J, leaving 15 bases between them.

The chain recombines TRBV7-2 with TRBJ2-3, with D perhaps TRBD2 (6 bases). Trimming took off 5 bases at V and 4 bases at J, with 16 bases between the two ends. Germline V CDR1 and CDR2: SGHTA, FQGNSA. The CDR3 totals 15 residues. CDR3 protein: CASSATIWGADTQYF. Here the CDR3 DNA reads TGTGCCAGCAGCGCGACTATTTGGGGGGCAGATACGCAGTATTTT.

The chain joins TRBV18 to TRBJ1-6, with D unclear. V gave up 2 bases and J gave up 7 bases, with 9 bases separating them. The CDR3 contains 14 residues. Germline assignment: CDR1 KGHSH and CDR2 LQKENI. The CDR3 region has the DNA TGTGCCAGCTCACCAGGCACCCCGAATTCACCCCTCCACTTT. This gives the protein CASSPGTPNSPLHF.

V and J are TRBV2 and TRBJ2-1, with 9 bases that match TRBD1. The CDR3 extends over 14 amino acids. J lost 1 base, V lost 6 bases, and 1 base had no gene match. Germline values: CDR1 SNHLY, CDR2 FYNNEI. The CDR3 is CASRQGASYNEQFF. The CDR3 DNA reads TGTGCCAGCAGACAGGGGGCTTCCTACAATGAGCAGTTCTTC.

This sequence joins TRBV20-1 and TRBJ1-4; possible D gene TRBD1, 5 bases. V was trimmed by 8 bases and J by 8 bases, leaving 12 bases between them. The CDR3 is 11 amino acids. Germline CDR1 DFQATT, CDR2 SNEGSKA (reference sequence). CDR3 protein: CSISRQEKLFF. In DNA form, the CDR3 reads TGCAGTATCAGTAGACAGGAAAAACTGTTTTTT.

CDR3 sequence: CASTTGGPYNEQFF. CDR3 sequence (DNA): TGTGCCAGCACCACCGGGGGACCCTACAATGAGCAGTTCTTC. The chain recombines TRBV28 with TRBJ2-1; tentative D call: TRBD2 (6 bases). This CDR3 comprises 14 residues. Germline values: CDR1 MDHEN, CDR2 SYDVKM. Trimming left V 7 bases short and J 2 bases short, with 12 bases between.

The count of this clone is one. The same CDR3 also results from other DNA sequences found in this sample. The CDR3 region is CASSVGSSYNSPLHF. CDR3 nucleotide sequence: TGTGCCAGCAGTGTAGGGAGCTCCTATAATTCACCCCTCCACTTT. The J gene is TRBJ1-6, the V gene TRBV2, with D uncertain. V gave up 4 bases and J gave up 0 bases, with 7 bases separating them. Germline-derived CDR1 and CDR2 are SNHLY and FYNNEI. The CDR3 consists of 15 residues.

This rearrangement joins TRBV28 to TRBJ1-2, with 7 positions matching TRBD1. The germline CDR1 and CDR2 sequences are MDHEN and SYDVKM. Trimming cost V 6 bases and J 9 bases; bases outside gene matches: 7. The CDR3 length is 12 residues. CDR3 loop: CASRSGQVRYTF. The CDR3 DNA is TGTGCCAGCAGGTCCGGACAGGTCCGCTACACCTTC.

The chain recombines TRBV5-1 with TRBJ2-3; a possible D gene is TRBD1 (6 bases). The CDR3 has 15 amino acids. Deletions cut 4 bases from V and 1 base from J, with 13 bases between. Germline CDR1 is SGHRS and CDR2 is YFSETQ. The chain's CDR3 is CASSPHRVGTDTQYF. The CDR3 region has the DNA TGCGCCAGCAGCCCCCACAGGGTCGGCACAGATACGCAGTATTTT.

This chain joins TRBV15 and TRBJ1-5; D unclear. Trimming shortened V by 3 bases and J by 2 bases, and 14 bases separated the two germline ends. Germline CDR1 reads LNHNV; CDR2 reads YYDKDF (reference sequence). The CDR3 covers 16 residues. CDR3 DNA: TGTGCCACCAGCAGCGGCTATCCAGAGGGCAATCAGCCCCAGCATTTT. Translating it yields CATSSGYPEGNQPQHF.

The CDR3 nucleotides read TGTGCCAGCAGCTTAGGGACTTCTAAAGAGCAGTACTTC. Its protein product is CASSLGTSKEQYF. The chain couples TRBV11-2 to TRBJ2-7, with a weak D call TRBD2 (5 bases). Trimming stripped 1 base from V and 7 bases from J, with 11 bases between. The CDR3 is 13 amino acids. The germline V gene encodes CDR1 SGHAT and CDR2 FQNNGV.

V and J are TRBV9 and TRBJ1-2, with D possibly TRBD1 on 5 matching bases. Germline assignment: CDR1 SGDLS and CDR2 YYNGEE. The CDR3 has 14 residues. V lost 0 bases and J 6 bases, leaving 12 bases between the germline ends. DNA for the CDR3: TGTGCCAGCAGCGTAGGAAAGGCAGGGCATGGCTACACCTTC. It encodes CASSVGKAGHGYTF.

The rearrangement links TRBV19 to TRBJ1-5; TRBD1 might be the D (5 bases). Germline lookup yields CDR1 LNHDA and CDR2 SQIVND (reference sequence). Trimming pared 7 bases from V and 4 bases from J, leaving 20 bases between. This CDR3 contains 16 residues. As DNA, the CDR3 is TGTGCCAGTACCATCGGGGGTATGGGGTCTAATCAGCCCCAGCATTTT. Translation: CASTIGGMGSNQPQHF. Supplemented by reference TRBV19 and TRBJ1-5, the full variable domain reads DGGITQSPKYLFRKEGQNVTLSCEQNLNHDAMYWYRQDPGQGLRLIYYSQIVNDFQKGDIAEGYSVSREKKESFPLTVTSAQKNPTAFYLCASTIGGMGSNQPQHFGDGTRLSIL.

In its sample, this clone was seen once. The J gene is TRBJ2-1, the V gene TRBV4-1; 11 bases align to TRBD1. Germline lookup yields CDR1 MGHRA and CDR2 YSYEKL. This CDR3 comprises 14 residues. The V segment lost 0 bases and the J segment 12 bases; nucleotides outside the gene matches: 4. CDR3 in DNA: TGCGCCAGCAGCCAAGACGGGGACAGGGGGGTGCAGTTCTTC. Protein product: CASSQDGDRGVQFF.

This clone was recorded a few times. The V and J genes are TRBV4-3 and TRBJ1-6; 7 bases align to TRBD1. The CDR3 has 20 amino acids. From germline, CDR1 is LGHNA and CDR2 YSLEER. Germline trimming cut 0 bases from V and 7 bases from J; bases unmatched to any gene: 18. The CDR3 loop reads CASSQDGGQGGSVFNSPLHF. The DNA of the CDR3 is TGCGCCAGCAGCCAAGATGGGGGGCAGGGGGGTTCGGTTTTCAATTCACCCCTCCACTTT.

Only a few counts were recorded for this clone. The chain combines TRBV6-5 with TRBJ1-1; D is unclear. Germline CDR1 MNHEY, CDR2 SVGAGI. The CDR3 has 9 residues. V lost 11 bases and J 5 bases, leaving 6 bases between the germline ends. CDR3 sequence reads: CAGGTEAFF. CDR3 sequence (DNA): TGTGCCGGAGGGACTGAAGCTTTCTTT.

This clone appeared a single time. The V gene is TRBV6-4, the J gene TRBJ2-7; D gene ambiguous. Per germline, CDR1 MRHNA and CDR2 SNTAGT. Trimming removed 8 bases at V and 4 bases at J, with 15 bases between. This CDR3 has 13 residues. CDR3 in DNA: TGTGCCAGCGGCCGCCTCGAAAGTTACGAGCAGTACTTC. This encodes CASGRLESYEQYF.

V usage is TRBV10-3 and J usage is TRBJ2-7, with D perhaps TRBD1 (6 bases). The V gene's germline CDR1 is ENHRY and CDR2 SYGVKD. Trimming removed 4 bases at V and 4 bases at J, with 11 bases between. CDR3 length equals 13 residues. CDR3 in DNA: TGTGCCATCAGTGCAGGGGACGAATACGAGCAGTACTTC. This translates into CAISAGDEYEQYF.